This T cell receptor (beta chain) comes out of a study of T cell responses to AZD1222 COVID-19 vaccine. Study-wide points: Rises in breadth and depth of Spike-specific TCRs came after two AZD1222 doses. Unmutated variant regions are reportedly the target of nearly half of TCRs that are spike-specific. White British ancestry dominated among donors, who included more females, and clonal diversity was possibly underestimated. Baseline seropositives among AZD1222 recipients totaled only 5 to 7.

The sample holds a few counts of this clone. Its specificity is unknown. Produced via immunoSEQ multiplex PCR; TCRdb's table is partial and in-frame only. The sample shows about 50,000 clones, about 80% of them seen only once. This sequence originates from an adult who received the AZD1222 COVID-19 vaccine. Specimen: peripheral blood, collected 28 days after the second AZD1222 dose.

CDR3 region: CASSLGQSTSTNEKLFF. DNA of the CDR3: TGCGCCAGCAGCCTAGGACAGTCAACCTCAACTAATGAAAAACTGTTTTTT. V usage is TRBV5-1 and J usage is TRBJ1-4, with D maybe TRBD1 (6 bases). V was pared by 4 bases and J by 0 bases, with 16 bases between. CDR3 length: 17 amino acids. Germline CDR1 is SGHRS and CDR2 is YFSETQ.